Presented here are 23 T cell receptor beta chains from one specimen sequenced in a study of blood T cells in healthy people across ages. It was with a sample-barcoded 5' primer and a J-beta primer mix that a second PCR of about 6 to 12 cycles was run. TCRdb called the 5' RACE reads again in MiXCR, with one record for every CDR3 protein. The repertoire holds approximately 960,000 distinct CDR3 sequences, with 25% to 30% as singletons. The sample was also reused in another study, on T cells of mothers and their children.

The source material was blood. These receptors all come from a woman between 40 and 50 years old in good health.

This clonotype was recorded many times. A much bigger clone sits one base away, suggesting this may be a read error. This chain uses TRBV29-1 with TRBJ2-2; D might be TRBD1 (6 bases). Germline V gene data show CDR1 as SQVTM and CDR2 as ANQGSEA. The CDR3 runs to 13 residues. The CDR3 DNA is TGCAGCGCCGACAGGACGAACACCGGGGAGCGGTTTTTT. Translating gives CSADRTNTGERFF.

V is TRBV20-1 and J is TRBJ2-3; no reliable D call. V lost 5 bases, J lost 2 bases, and 17 bases lay in between. Germline CDR1 reads DFQATT; CDR2 reads SNEGSKA (reference sequence). This CDR3 is built from 15 residues. The CDR3 coding sequence is TGCAGTGCTGGTAGAGCCCGGGCCCCCACAGATACGCAGTATTTT. Protein: CSAGRARAPTDTQYF.

At least ten counts were recorded for this clonotype. The chain uses TRBV12-3 or TRBV12-4 and TRBJ2-7, with D maybe TRBD2 (5 bases). This CDR3 contains 15 residues. V lost 4 bases and J lost 7, with 20 bases in between. Here the CDR3 DNA reads TGTGCCAGCAGTTCTACGAATAGGAGAGGAGGTGAGCAGTACTTC. As protein: CASSSTNRRGGEQYF.

The chain couples TRBV5-1 to TRBJ1-4; 9 bases fit TRBD1. CDR1 and CDR2 (germline): SGHRS, YFSETQ. The V segment lost 3 bases and the J segment 7 bases; nucleotides outside the gene matches: 7. CDR3 length equals 15 residues. The CDR3 nucleotides are TGCGCCAGCAGCTCGATGGCGACAGGGGGTGAAAAACTGTTTTTT. It codes for CASSSMATGGEKLFF.

This clonotype has a count of ten or more. CDR3 sequence: CSASIKNTEAFF. The CDR3 DNA follows: TGCAGTGCTAGTATCAAGAACACTGAAGCTTTCTTT. This chain links TRBV20-1 with TRBJ1-1, with D uncertain. This CDR3 has 12 residues. Between the trimmed V and J ends, which lost 3 bases and 1 base, there was a span of 6 bases. CDR1 and CDR2 from the germline V gene are DFQATT and SNEGSKA (reference sequence).

This clonotype was observed at least ten times. The rearrangement uses TRBV4-2 and TRBJ2-1; 9 bases map to TRBD1. The junction had 10 bases not matched to a gene; V was cut back by 4 bases and J by 9 bases. CDR1 and CDR2 (germline): LGHNA, YNFKEQ. The CDR3 runs to 15 residues. CDR3 amino acids: CASSPSGTGKAEQFF. CDR3 sequence (DNA): TGTGCCAGCAGCCCCTCCGGGACAGGGAAGGCTGAGCAGTTCTTC.

The chain is built from TRBV5-1 and TRBJ2-5, with 9 bases matching TRBD2. Germline-derived CDR1 and CDR2 are SGHRS and YFSETQ. The CDR3 has 14 residues. V was clipped by 6 bases and J by 5 bases; unmatched bases: 8. The CDR3 nucleotides read TGCGCCAGCAACATCTACGCGGGGGGGGAGACCCAGTACTTC. Translation: CASNIYAGGETQYF.

This clonotype was seen more than once but under ten times. V usage is TRBV18 and J usage is TRBJ2-1; TRBD2 matches 9 bases. V was clipped by 1 base and J by 7 bases; unmatched bases: 8. Germline CDR1 and CDR2: KGHSH and LQKENI. The CDR3 length is 16 residues. The CDR3 sequence: CASSPRGLAGRNEQFF. The CDR3 DNA reads as TGTGCCAGCTCACCACGAGGGCTAGCGGGGCGGAATGAGCAGTTCTTC.

The rearrangement links TRBV12-3 or TRBV12-4 to TRBJ1-5; a weak D match, TRBD1 (5 bases). This CDR3 has 18 residues. V shed 5 bases and J shed 1 base, with 21 bases lying between them. DNA for the CDR3: TGTGCCAGCAGTCCTAACCTGAAGTGGGGCGACAGCAATCAGCCCCAGCATTTT. Amino acid sequence: CASSPNLKWGDSNQPQHF.

V usage is TRBV24-1 and J usage is TRBJ1-1; 10 bases line up with TRBD1. This CDR3 is 14 amino acids long. Trimming removed 6 bases from V and 7 bases from J; junction bases left unmatched: 7. The germline V gene encodes CDR1 KGHDR and CDR2 SFDVKD. CDR3 DNA sequence: TGTGCCACCAGTCCGGGACAGGGGTTTGGTGAAGCTTTCTTT. This sequence encodes CATSPGQGFGEAFF.

This clonotype was found a few times. The chain has TRBV27 and TRBJ2-5, with D possibly called TRBD1 or TRBD2 (5 bases each). With 4 bases removed from V and 5 bases from J, the gap between germline ends came to 17 bases. This CDR3 has 15 residues. Germline lookup yields CDR1 MNHEY and CDR2 SMNVEV (reference sequence). The CDR3 sequence: CASSSYQTGLETQYF. The CDR3 DNA sequence: TGTGCCAGCAGTTCCTACCAAACGGGGCTGGAGACCCAGTACTTC.

This chain joins TRBV2 and TRBJ2-7, with 10 bases aligning to TRBD1. The CDR3 extends over 16 amino acids. J lost 4 bases, V lost 10 bases, and 16 bases had no gene match. Germline V gene data show CDR1 as SNHLY and CDR2 as FYNNEI. The CDR3 DNA reads as TGTGCCAACTACCTAATCCGAGACAGGGGGCTATACGAGCAGTACTTC. As protein: CANYLIRDRGLYEQYF.

A few counts support this clonotype. This chain uses TRBV24-1 with TRBJ2-5; D perhaps matches TRBD2 (5 bases). Germline V lookup: CDR1 KGHDR, CDR2 SFDVKD. The V gene lost 9 bases and the J gene lost 3 bases, with 10 bases spanning the gap. This CDR3 is built from 12 residues. CDR3 coding DNA: TGTGCCACCCACCCCGGGGAAGAGACCCAGTACTTC. Residues: CATHPGEETQYF.

This clonotype was counted between two and nine times. The chain uses TRBV7-3 and TRBJ2-3, with 8 bases lining up with TRBD1. The J segment lost 2 bases and the V segment lost 5 bases, leaving 9 bases of the junction unmatched. Germline values: CDR1 SGHTA, CDR2 FQGTGA. The CDR3 consists of 16 residues. CDR3 nucleotides: TGTGCCAGCAGCCAAACCGGACAGGGATTCACAGATACGCAGTATTTT. Protein product: CASSQTGQGFTDTQYF.

V gene TRBV29-1 combines with J gene TRBJ1-1; D is ambiguous. Germline V CDR1 and CDR2: SQVTM, ANQGSEA. The V end lost 4 bases, the J end lost 3 bases, and 15 bases lay between the germline ends. The length of the CDR3 is 14 residues. CDR3 DNA: TGCAGCGTTGTTGTGGGGAGTGGGTACACTGAAGCTTTCTTT. Translated, it gives CSVVVGSGYTEAFF.

This clonotype came up a few times. This rearrangement joins TRBV5-1 to TRBJ2-6; maybe TRBD1 (6 bases). Trimming cost V 4 bases and J 0 bases, with 11 bases left between them. CDR1 is SGHRS, CDR2 YFSETQ, per germline. The CDR3 covers 16 residues. CDR3 residues: CASSQTGTSGANVLTF. The CDR3 DNA reads as TGCGCCAGCAGCCAAACAGGGACCTCTGGGGCCAACGTCCTGACTTTC. Supplemented by reference TRBV5-1 and TRBJ2-6, the full variable domain reads KAGVTQTPRYLIKTRGQQVTLSCSPISGHRSVSWYQQTPGQGLQFLFEYFSETQRNKGNFPGRFSGRQFSNSRSEMNVSTLELGDSALYLCASSQTGTSGANVLTFGAGSRLTVL.

This chain joins TRBV4-1 and TRBJ1-2; possibly TRBD1 for D (5 bases). Germline V CDR1 and CDR2: MGHRA, YSYEKL. V was shortened by 6 bases and J by 6 bases, with 17 bases between the two germline ends. The CDR3 sequence is 14 residues long. The CDR3 reads CASRVPGTQDGYTF. For the CDR3, the DNA is TGCGCCAGCAGGGTTCCCGGGACTCAGGATGGCTACACCTTC.

The chain links TRBV6-2 or TRBV6-3 to TRBJ1-5; 7 nucleotides align to TRBD1. The germline CDR1 and CDR2 sequences are MNHEY and SVGEGT. This CDR3 has 19 residues. With V trimmed by 11 bases and J by 0 bases, 22 bases remained unmatched. The CDR3 is CAASIQGRGSPYSNQPQHF. Here the CDR3 DNA reads TGTGCCGCCAGCATTCAAGGCAGGGGGTCCCCCTATAGCAATCAGCCCCAGCATTTT.

Details on this clonotype: Given a much more abundant clone one base away, this may be a read error. The V and J genes are TRBV28 and TRBJ2-3, with D maybe TRBD2 (5 bases). V lost 4 bases and J 5 bases, leaving 22 bases between the germline ends. This CDR3 is built from 17 residues. Germline CDR1 reads MDHEN; CDR2 reads SYDVKM. CDR3 sequence (DNA): TGTGCCAGCAGTTATGCTGGGGAGCGTGGAGGAAAAGATACGCAGTATTTT. It codes for CASSYAGERGGKDTQYF. The complete variable domain, with remaining parts taken from reference TRBV28 and TRBJ2-3, reads DVKVTQSSRYLVKRTGEKVFLECVQDMDHENMFWYRQDPGLGLRLIYFSYDVKMKEKGDIPEGYSVSREKKERFSLILESASTNQTSMYLCASSYAGERGGKDTQYFGPGTRLTVL.

The chain links TRBV20-1 to TRBJ1-6, with D tentatively TRBD1 (5 bases). V was clipped by 3 bases and J by 0 bases, with 9 bases between them. CDR1 is DFQATT, CDR2 SNEGSKA, per germline (reference sequence). The CDR3 is 15 amino acids. The CDR3 nucleotides are TGCAGTGCTAGCTCAGGGAGCTCCTATAATTCACCCCTCCACTTT. It codes for CSASSGSSYNSPLHF.

This clonotype was seen only a few times. This chain joins TRBV19 and TRBJ1-1, with D perhaps matching TRBD1 (5 bases). Deletions cut 11 bases from V and 1 base from J, with 11 bases between. The V gene's germline CDR1 is LNHDA and CDR2 SQIVND (reference sequence). This CDR3 comprises 12 residues. CDR3 protein: CACRGGNTEAFF. CDR3 in DNA: TGTGCCTGTCGGGGGGGGAACACTGAAGCTTTCTTT.

The sample holds many counts of this clonotype. The genes are TRBV12-3 or TRBV12-4 and TRBJ2-1; tentatively, D is TRBD1 (6 bases). V lost 5 bases and J lost 2, with 10 bases in between. The CDR3 contains 14 residues. In DNA, the CDR3 is TGTGCCAGCAGTCAGACAGGACCCTACAATGAGCAGTTCTTC. This sequence encodes CASSQTGPYNEQFF.

There are many counts of this clonotype. The CDR3 region has the DNA TGTGCCAGCAGTTTAGACGCTTGGCGGGAGATGACAGGCACGCAGTATTTT. This codes for CASSLDAWREMTGTQYF. The chain is built from TRBV12-3 or TRBV12-4 and TRBJ2-3; tentative D call: TRBD2 (7 bases). The CDR3 contains 17 residues. V was cut by 1 base and J by 9 bases, with 23 bases left in between.